This entry lists 27 T cell receptor beta chains sequenced from one sample in a study of T cell responses to AZD1222 COVID-19 vaccine. The data were produced by immunoSEQ multiplex PCR, yet TCRdb's version contains in-frame clones alone and is incomplete. The table has over 150,000 clones, roughly 94% seen once. The sequencing here drew on peripheral blood, taken 28 days after the second AZD1222 dose. These receptors came from an adult who received the AZD1222 COVID-19 vaccine.

The chain links TRBV28 to TRBJ1-3; D gene ambiguous. V lost 5 bases to trimming and J lost 0 bases, with 14 bases between them. In germline, CDR1 is MDHEN, CDR2 SYDVKM. The CDR3 contains 16 residues. This chain's CDR3 is CASSPSGGSSGNTIYF. CDR3 bases: TGTGCCAGCAGTCCCTCGGGCGGAAGCTCTGGAAACACCATATATTTT.

The chain joins TRBV28 to TRBJ1-5; D is possibly TRBD1 (5 bases). The V gene's germline CDR1 is MDHEN and CDR2 SYDVKM. V gave up 3 bases and J gave up 7 bases, with 13 bases separating them. The CDR3 contains 14 residues. CDR3 amino acids: CASSFSGSYQPQHF. CDR3 in DNA: TGTGCCAGCAGTTTTTCAGGGAGCTACCAGCCCCAGCATTTT. Looking up the rest from reference TRBV28 and TRBJ1-5 gives the full variable domain: DVKVTQSSRYLVKRTGEKVFLECVQDMDHENMFWYRQDPGLGLRLIYFSYDVKMKEKGDIPEGYSVSREKKERFSLILESASTNQTSMYLCASSFSGSYQPQHFGDGTRLSIL.

The rearrangement links TRBV5-6 to TRBJ1-5; tentatively, D is TRBD1 (6 bases). This CDR3 is 15 amino acids long. The germline V and J ends were trimmed by 1 base and 2 bases, with 10 bases remaining between them. CDR1 is SGHDT, CDR2 YYEEEE, per germline. Here the CDR3 DNA reads TGTGCCAGCAGCTTGTTGGCAGGGGGCAATCAGCCCCAGCATTTT. It encodes CASSLLAGGNQPQHF.

The chain is built from TRBV11-2 and TRBJ1-4; D is unresolved. This CDR3 contains 15 residues. Germline CDR1 SGHAT, CDR2 FQNNGV. V lost 5 bases to trimming and J lost 3 bases, with 13 bases between them. The CDR3 DNA reads TGTGCCAGCAGCCCCGAGCGGGGTGCTAATGAAAAACTGTTTTTT. Translated: CASSPERGANEKLFF.

The V and J genes are TRBV12-5 and TRBJ2-7, with 10 positions matching TRBD2. The CDR3 covers 16 residues. CDR1 and CDR2 (germline): LGHNT, FRNRAP. The J segment lost 3 bases and the V segment lost 5 bases, leaving 10 bases of the junction unmatched. CDR3 protein: CASGPTGLAVSYEQYF. CDR3 bases: TGTGCTAGTGGTCCTACTGGACTAGCGGTGAGCTACGAGCAGTACTTC.

This rearrangement joins TRBV6-2 or TRBV6-3 to TRBJ2-1, with 11 bases lining up with TRBD2. Germline V CDR1 and CDR2: MNHEY, SVGEGT. V lost 0 bases and J lost 5; bases outside the gene matches: 3. This CDR3 region has 16 residues. The CDR3 DNA sequence: TGTGCCAGCAGTTACTCTAGCGGGGGGGTTAACAATGAGCAGTTCTTC. It codes for CASSYSSGGVNNEQFF.

This chain joins TRBV7-2 and TRBJ1-2; TRBD1 is a possible D gene (6 bases). From germline, CDR1 is SGHTA and CDR2 FQGNSA. The CDR3 runs 12 residues. V lost 2 bases and J 8 bases, leaving 9 bases between the germline ends. CDR3 nucleotides: TGTGCCAGCAGCTTACCAGGGGAGGGCTACACCTTC. Protein: CASSLPGEGYTF.

The rearrangement uses TRBV5-6 and TRBJ1-2; TRBD1 is a possible D gene (5 bases). The CDR3 is made up of 15 amino acids. CDR1 is SGHDT, CDR2 YYEEEE, per germline. V shed 4 bases and J shed 5 bases, with 18 bases lying between them. This chain's CDR3 is CASSRRTGGRYGYTF. CDR3 sequence (DNA): TGTGCCAGCAGCCGCAGGACGGGGGGGAGGTATGGCTACACCTTC.

V gene TRBV5-4 combines with J gene TRBJ2-1, with D possibly TRBD2 on 5 matching bases. The germline CDR1 and CDR2 sequences are SGHNT and YYREEE (reference sequence). V lost 5 bases and J lost 6, with 15 bases in between. CDR3 length equals 14 residues. Written as DNA, the CDR3 is TGTGCCAGCAGGGGAGTTAGCGTAGGCAATGAGCAGTTCTTC. It is translated as CASRGVSVGNEQFF.

This chain links TRBV5-1 with TRBJ2-2; D is unresolved. V shed 7 bases and J shed 0 bases, with 1 base lying between them. This CDR3 has 11 amino acids. Germline V gene data show CDR1 as SGHRS and CDR2 as YFSETQ. CDR3 in DNA: TGCGCCAGCTCGAACACCGGGGAGCTGTTTTTT. Translated, it gives CASSNTGELFF.

The chain is built from TRBV2 and TRBJ2-1, with a weak D call TRBD2 (6 bases). This CDR3 comprises 14 residues. From germline, CDR1 is SNHLY and CDR2 FYNNEI. Trimming removed 3 bases from V and 8 bases from J, with 14 bases in between. CDR3 DNA: TGTGCCAGCAGTGAGAGGGCTAGCGCCCATGAGCAGTTCTTC. This translates into CASSERASAHEQFF.

The chain is built from TRBV9 and TRBJ2-3; D possibly corresponds to TRBD2 (6 bases). The V end was cut by 8 bases, the J end by 0 bases, with 13 bases between. CDR1 SGDLS and CDR2 YYNGEE come from the germline V gene. This CDR3 contains 14 residues. The CDR3 coding sequence is TGTGCCAGTAACAGCGGGTTTAGCACAGATACGCAGTATTTT. Amino acids: CASNSGFSTDTQYF.

This chain joins TRBV7-3 and TRBJ2-1, with a tentative D call TRBD2 (5 bases). V was trimmed by 2 bases and J by 2 bases, leaving 10 bases between them. This CDR3 spans 15 amino acids. Looked up from germline, CDR1 is SGHTA and CDR2 is FQGTGA. The CDR3 coding sequence is TGTGCCAGCAGCTTAGGCGGGCCAGCCTACAATGAGCAGTTCTTC. Translating it yields CASSLGGPAYNEQFF.

V usage is TRBV6-5 and J usage is TRBJ1-1; D possibly corresponds to TRBD1 (5 bases). V lost 2 bases and J lost 10, with 11 bases in between. Germline V gene sequence: CDR1 MNHEY, CDR2 SVGAGI. The CDR3 is 12 amino acids. CDR3 loop: CASSYRGSGAFF. For the CDR3, the DNA is TGTGCCAGCAGTTACAGGGGCTCGGGAGCTTTCTTT.

The V and J genes are TRBV7-2 and TRBJ1-1; TRBD1 might be the D (6 bases). Per germline, CDR1 SGHTA and CDR2 FQGNSA. This CDR3 has 17 residues. Trimming took 2 bases from V and 1 from J, leaving 17 bases between them. The CDR3 DNA reads as TGTGCCAGCAGCTTAAGGGGGACGGCGGCCGGGAACACTGAAGCTTTCTTT. It specifies CASSLRGTAAGNTEAFF.

The rearrangement joins TRBV28 to TRBJ1-2; D unclear. The V gene lost 7 bases and the J gene lost 5 bases, with 14 bases spanning the gap. This CDR3 is 13 amino acids long. CDR1 and CDR2 from the germline V gene are MDHEN and SYDVKM. CDR3 in DNA: TGTGCCAGCAAACCTCCTCAGCCATATGGCTACACCTTC. This gives the protein CASKPPQPYGYTF.

J is TRBJ2-2 and V is TRBV6-6; tentatively, D is TRBD1 (6 bases). Trimming removed 7 bases from V and 1 base from J, with 16 bases in between. CDR3 length: 16 amino acids. CDR1 is MNHNY, CDR2 SVGAGI, per germline (reference sequence). CDR3 residues: CASIHGQSKNTGELFF. CDR3 sequence (DNA): TGTGCCAGCATTCACGGACAGTCTAAGAACACCGGGGAGCTGTTTTTT.

Here the CDR3 reads CAISPTGRDGKNIQYF. The CDR3 bases are TGTGCCATCAGTCCGACGGGGAGGGACGGCAAAAACATTCAGTACTTC. The rearrangement joins TRBV10-3 to TRBJ2-4, with TRBD2 identical over 7 bases. V lost 5 bases to trimming and J lost 3 bases; unmatched junction nucleotides: 10. The CDR3 is 16 residues long. The germline V gene encodes CDR1 ENHRY and CDR2 SYGVKD.

This chain joins TRBV7-9 and TRBJ1-4; tentatively, D is TRBD1 (6 bases). Per the germline V gene, CDR1 is SEHNR and CDR2 is FQNEAQ (reference sequence). This CDR3 has 14 amino acids. Trimming shortened V by 4 bases and J by 8 bases, and 14 bases separated the two germline ends. The CDR3, as DNA: TGTGCCAGCAGCTCTGGACAGCAGGGAGAAAAACTGTTTTTT. Translating it yields CASSSGQQGEKLFF.

Here the CDR3 reads CASSQDSGRGYNEQFF. The CDR3 nucleotides are TGTGCCAGCAGCCAAGATAGCGGGAGGGGGTACAATGAGCAGTTCTTC. The chain uses TRBV4-2 and TRBJ2-1; 11 nucleotides agree with TRBD2. The ends lost 0 bases at V and 4 bases at J; junction bases unmatched: 2. The CDR3 is 16 residues long. Germline assignment: CDR1 LGHNA and CDR2 YNFKEQ.

The chain's CDR3 is CASSQVIFEAGLNTGELFF. The CDR3 nucleotides are TGTGCCAGCAGCCAAGTAATTTTCGAGGCAGGGCTGAACACCGGGGAGCTGTTTTTT. The chain carries TRBV14 and TRBJ2-2; D might be TRBD1 (5 bases). Per the germline V gene, CDR1 is SGHDN and CDR2 is FVKESK. This CDR3 has 19 amino acids. Trimming cost V 1 base and J 1 base, with 19 bases left between them.

The chain carries TRBV14 and TRBJ2-3; 9 positions agree with TRBD1. CDR3 length: 13 amino acids. Germline CDR1 reads SGHDN; CDR2 reads FVKESK. V gave up 4 bases and J gave up 8 bases; unmatched junction bases: 4. The CDR3 DNA is TGTGCCAGCAGCCCCGTGGGACAGGGTACGCAGTATTTT. It is translated as CASSPVGQGTQYF.

The chain links TRBV28 to TRBJ2-3, with a tentative D call TRBD2 (6 bases). The CDR3 covers 16 residues. Germline assignment: CDR1 MDHEN and CDR2 SYDVKM. Between the trimmed V and J ends, which lost 7 bases and 3 bases, there was a span of 20 bases. Written as DNA, the CDR3 is TGTGCCAGCACCCCCTCCGGAGGGCCCGAGACAGATACGCAGTATTTT. It codes for CASTPSGGPETDTQYF.

A note on this clone: The sample holds other DNA sequences that translate to the same CDR3. The chain recombines TRBV2 with TRBJ2-7; D call uncertain. This CDR3 spans 12 amino acids. Per the germline V gene, CDR1 is SNHLY and CDR2 is FYNNEI. Deletions cut 3 bases from V and 2 bases from J, with 5 bases between. CDR3: CASSEGPYEQYF. The CDR3 DNA follows: TGTGCCAGCAGTGAGGGTCCCTACGAGCAGTACTTC.

This chain joins TRBV30 and TRBJ1-1, with D perhaps matching TRBD1 (5 bases). The V and J ends lost 1 base and 0 bases respectively, with 6 bases between them. CDR1 and CDR2 (germline): GTSNPN, SVGIG (reference sequence). The CDR3 runs to 13 residues. The CDR3 nucleotides read TGTGCCTGGAGTGAGACAGTGAACACTGAAGCTTTCTTT. This translates into CAWSETVNTEAFF.

V and J are TRBV4-2 and TRBJ2-1; D gene ambiguous. The V gene lost 0 bases and the J gene lost 0 bases, with 9 bases spanning the gap. This CDR3 is built from 16 residues. Germline CDR1 is LGHNA and CDR2 is YNFKEQ. This CDR3 is CASSQEWSPSYNEQFF. In nucleotides, the CDR3 is TGTGCCAGCAGCCAAGAATGGAGCCCCTCCTACAATGAGCAGTTCTTC.

V is TRBV12-5 and J is TRBJ1-3, with D perhaps matching TRBD1 (6 bases). CDR1 LGHNT and CDR2 FRNRAP come from the germline V gene. This CDR3 spans 15 amino acids. Between the trimmed V and J ends, which lost 2 bases and 2 bases, there was a span of 10 bases. The CDR3 DNA reads TGTGCTAGTGGTTTGTTCAGGGGCCCTGGAAACACCATATATTTT. This codes for CASGLFRGPGNTIYF.